The 23 T cell receptor beta chains below all came from one sample that was sequenced in a study of T cells in women clearing cervical HPV infection. Measured with immunoSEQ multiplex PCR; TCRdb has only the in-frame clones, and not every one. The sample's table shows 25,000 to 35,000 clones. The material sequenced was blood buffy coat. These receptors were taken from a woman between 18 and 75 years old with a cervical HPV16 infection that either progressed to CIN3+ or cleared (not recorded which).

As to this clone: The read stops 3 residues short of the end of the CDR3; the missing end is completed from the germline J gene. V usage is TRBV12-3 or TRBV12-4 and J usage is TRBJ1-5; a weak D match, TRBD1 (5 bases). The CDR3 sequence is 14 residues long. V was shortened by 5 bases and J by 4 bases, with 12 bases between the two germline ends. CDR3 DNA (partial): TGTGCCAGCAGTAGTACACAGGAGAATCAGCCC. Protein: CASSSTQENQP. The entire CDR3 is CASSSTQENQPQHF.

As for this clone: The read gets to within 3 residues of the CDR3 end, and the germline J gene fills in the rest. The chain couples TRBV14 to TRBJ2-7; D is unresolved. This CDR3 has 13 amino acids. Trimming removed 4 bases at V and 3 bases at J, with 10 bases between. CDR1 SGHDN and CDR2 FVKESK come from the germline V gene. This CDR3 reads CASSLHQDYEQYF. The covered CDR3 bases are TGTGCCAGCAGCCTACACCAAGACTACGAG.

A word on this clone: The read finishes 3 residues shy of the CDR3 end, and the germline J gene is used to complete it. Other DNA sequences within the sample encode an identical CDR3. The chain recombines TRBV19 with TRBJ2-7; the match to TRBD1 covers 9 bases. V lost 5 bases, J lost 3 bases, and 5 bases stayed unmatched. Germline CDR1 reads LNHDA; CDR2 reads SQIVND (reference sequence). The CDR3 sequence is 14 residues long. The CDR3 protein is CASSFGQGIYEQYF. CDR3 DNA, as far as it was read: TGTGCCAGTAGTTTCGGACAGGGGATCTACGAG.

In regard to this clone: Read data end 3 residues before the CDR3 end; the end is taken from the germline J gene. The rearrangement links TRBV4-1 to TRBJ1-2; unclear D gene. Deletions cut 3 bases from V and 2 bases from J, with 7 bases between. CDR3 length: 13 residues. Germline V CDR1 and CDR2: MGHRA, YSYEKL. The sequenced CDR3 bases are TGCGCCAGCAGCCAGGCCGGGAACTATGGC. Its protein product is CASSQAGNYG. The full CDR3 reads CASSQAGNYGYTF.

About this clone: The read gets to within 3 residues of the CDR3 end, and the germline J gene fills in the rest. The chain joins TRBV7-2 to TRBJ2-4, with 7 nucleotides matching TRBD2. From germline, CDR1 is SGHTA and CDR2 FQGNSA. This CDR3 comprises 13 residues. The CDR3 spells CASSLGRDYGQYF. Incomplete CDR3 DNA: TGTGCCAGCAGCTTAGGCAGGGACTATGGT. Supplemented by reference TRBV7-2 and TRBJ2-4, the full variable domain reads GAGVSQSPSNKVTEKGKDVELRCDPISGHTALYWYRQSLGQGLEFLIYFQGNSAPDKSGLPSDRFSAERTGGSVSTLTIQRTQQEDSAVYLCASSLGRDYGQYFGAGTRLSVL.

A note on this clone: The read terminates 3 residues ahead of where the CDR3 ends, so the germline J gene completes it. The chain is built from TRBV20-1 and TRBJ1-5; D is ambiguous. This CDR3 region has 12 residues. V was pared by 4 bases and J by 5 bases, with 9 bases between. Germline values: CDR1 DFQATT, CDR2 SNEGSKA (reference sequence). The sequenced part of the CDR3 DNA is TGCAGTGCTACTAATTCGGATCAGCCC. Protein sequence: CSATNSDQP. The entire CDR3 reads CSATNSDQPQHF.

Details on this clone: The read comes to an end 3 residues before the CDR3 does, leaving the germline J gene to fill in the end. The gene calls are TRBV5-1 and TRBJ2-4, with TRBD2 as a possible D gene (6 bases). Germline CDR1 is SGHRS and CDR2 is YFSETQ. CDR3 length equals 11 residues. The sequenced part of the CDR3 DNA is TGCGCCAGCAGCACGGGGGAGACT. This sequence encodes CASSTGET. The entire CDR3 reads CASSTGETQYF.

Partial CDR3 DNA: TGTGCCAGCAGTGAGGCCGAGGACAGGGTAGGGTATGGT. It encodes CASSEAEDRVGYG. The whole CDR3 sequence reads CASSEAEDRVGYGQYF. The chain combines TRBV6-1 with TRBJ2-4, with TRBD1 identical over 8 bases. The read comes to an end 3 residues before the CDR3 does, leaving the germline J gene to fill in the end. There are 16 residues in the CDR3. CDR1 and CDR2 from the germline V gene are MNHNS and SASEGT.

Comments on this clone: The CDR3 extends 3 residues past the end of the read, so its final part is completed from the germline J gene. This chain links TRBV7-9 with TRBJ2-6; a possible D gene is TRBD1 (6 bases). Germline lookup yields CDR1 SEHNR and CDR2 FQNEAQ (reference sequence). This CDR3 has 15 amino acids. V was trimmed by 5 bases and J by 4 bases, leaving 12 bases between them. CDR3 residues: CASSQTGSGANVLTF. The CDR3 DNA, read in part, is TGTGCCAGCAGCCAAACAGGGTCCGGGGCCAACGTC.

With respect to this clone: The observed sequence ends 3 residues before the CDR3 terminus, with the missing tail filled in from the germline J gene. This rearrangement joins TRBV5-1 to TRBJ2-1; 12 positions agree with TRBD1. Germline V gives CDR1 SGHRS, CDR2 YFSETQ. J was trimmed by 4 bases and V by 2 bases; bases with no gene match: 4. The CDR3 has 16 residues. CDR3 DNA, as far as it was read: TGCGCCAGCAGCTTAGGGACAGGGGGCAAGTACAATGAG. Protein sequence: CASSLGTGGKYNE. The CDR3 in full is CASSLGTGGKYNEQFF.

Turning to this clone: The read halts 3 residues ahead of the CDR3 end, with the missing end drawn from the germline J gene. The chain is built from TRBV2 and TRBJ1-1, with a weak D call TRBD1 (6 bases). This CDR3 is 12 amino acids long. Germline loops: CDR1 SNHLY, CDR2 FYNNEI. V lost 8 bases, J lost 4 bases, and 11 bases lay in between. The part of the CDR3 DNA that was read is TGTGCCAGCCGACAGGACCTCACTGAA. It encodes CASRQDLTE. The complete CDR3 protein is CASRQDLTEAFF.

With respect to this clone: With the read ending 3 residues before the CDR3 end, the germline J gene is used to fill in that end. The rearrangement joins TRBV14 to TRBJ2-3; 7 positions agree with TRBD1. This CDR3 contains 15 residues. In germline, CDR1 is SGHDN, CDR2 FVKESK. With 2 bases clipped from V and 0 bases from J, the junction kept 2 bases outside the gene matches. The DNA read from the CDR3 is TGTGCCAGCAGCCAAAGGGGACAGAGCACAGATACG. Translation gives CASSQRGQSTDT. The CDR3 in its entirety is CASSQRGQSTDTQYF.

Regarding this clone: The sequenced fragment ends 3 residues before the CDR3 boundary, so the rest is inferred from the germline J gene. V usage is TRBV18 and J usage is TRBJ2-3; 9 bases agree with TRBD2. Germline CDR1 and CDR2: KGHSH and LQKENI. The length of the CDR3 is 16 residues. CDR3 loop: CASSPFASGVQEAQYF. The sequenced CDR3 bases are TGTGCCAGCTCCCCATTTGCTAGCGGGGTCCAAGAGGCG.

Turning to this clone: The read ends 3 residues before the CDR3 terminus; that terminus is restored from the germline J gene. The chain employs TRBV5-1 and TRBJ1-3, with D maybe TRBD1 (6 bases). The CDR3 spans 16 residues. Germline CDR1 and CDR2: SGHRS and YFSETQ. V lost 0 bases to trimming and J lost 0 bases, with 10 bases between them. The CDR3 loop is CASSLGGPDSGNTIYF. The sequenced CDR3 bases are TGCGCCAGCAGCTTGGGGGGGCCTGACTCTGGAAACACC.

Of note for this clone: The CDR3 is cut off 3 residues early in the read; its end comes from the germline J gene. The rearrangement links TRBV20-1 to TRBJ2-5, with 7 bases matching TRBD1. V shed 7 bases and J 5 bases; nucleotides not matched to a gene: 13. CDR3 size: 14 residues. The germline V gene has CDR1 DFQATT and CDR2 SNEGSKA (reference sequence). CDR3 region: CSVGQVGGSETQYF. The CDR3 DNA, read in part, is TGCAGTGTTGGACAGGTTGGGGGATCGGAGACC.

On this clone: The observed sequence ends 3 residues before the CDR3 terminus, with the missing tail filled in from the germline J gene. The J gene is TRBJ1-1, the V gene TRBV5-1, with D possibly matching TRBD1 (5 bases). The CDR3 has 14 amino acids. Trimming cost V 3 bases and J 0 bases, with 9 bases left between them. Germline lookup yields CDR1 SGHRS and CDR2 YFSETQ. CDR3 loop: CASSYRQMNTEAFF. CDR3 DNA (partial): TGCGCCAGCAGCTATCGACAGATGAACACTGAA. Combining the CDR3 with reference TRBV5-1 and TRBJ1-1 gives the whole variable domain KAGVTQTPRYLIKTRGQQVTLSCSPISGHRSVSWYQQTPGQGLQFLFEYFSETQRNKGNFPGRFSGRQFSNSRSEMNVSTLELGDSALYLCASSYRQMNTEAFFGQGTRLTVV.

CDR3 amino acids: CASSFYGLSEQYF. Partial CDR3 DNA: TGCGCCAGCAGCTTTTACGGGTTAAGCGAG. The chain carries TRBV5-1 and TRBJ2-7; the D is unclear. The read comes to an end 3 residues before the CDR3 does, leaving the germline J gene to fill in the end. The V gene lost 2 bases and the J gene lost 6 bases, with 12 bases spanning the gap. The CDR3 covers 13 residues. The V gene's germline CDR1 is SGHRS and CDR2 YFSETQ.

Regarding this clone: The read comes to an end 3 residues before the CDR3 does, leaving the germline J gene to fill in the end. The chain recombines TRBV7-6 with TRBJ1-3; TRBD1 aligns across 7 bases. The CDR3 covers 16 residues. The trim removed 1 base at V and 0 bases at J, leaving 3 bases unmatched. Germline lookup yields CDR1 SGHVS and CDR2 FNYEAQ. The part of the CDR3 DNA that was read is TGTGCCAGCAGCTTAGAGGGGGCTTACTCTGGAAACACC. Residues: CASSLEGAYSGNT. The CDR3 as a whole reads CASSLEGAYSGNTIYF.

In regard to this clone: Sequencing ends 3 residues short of the CDR3 end; the germline J gene provides the rest. The V gene is TRBV20-1, the J gene TRBJ2-3; a weak D match, TRBD1 (6 bases). This CDR3 spans 15 amino acids. Germline CDR1 reads DFQATT; CDR2 reads SNEGSKA (reference sequence). The CDR3 sequence is CSARDLRQAEETQYF. CDR3 bases read: TGCAGTGCTAGAGATCTTAGACAGGCCGAAGAGACG.

Remarks on this clone: A read error may account for a junction end that differs from germline. CDR3 bases read: TGTGCCAGCTCACCAGGACAGGGGGCTACTACACTGCCTGGAAACACT. This translates into CASSPGQGATTLPGNT. The whole CDR3 region reads CASSPGQGATTLPGNTIYF. The rearrangement links TRBV18 to TRBJ1-3, with 11 nucleotides matching TRBD1. The read falls 3 residues short of the CDR3 end, and the missing part is taken from the germline J gene. The germline CDR1 and CDR2 sequences are KGHSH and LQKENI. The length of the CDR3 is 19 residues.

Incomplete CDR3 DNA: TGTGCCAGCAGCTCACGGACGGAGCGGCTGGATTCTCGCTCTGGAAACACC. Its translation is CASSSRTERLDSRSGNT. The complete CDR3 sequence is CASSSRTERLDSRSGNTIYF. This chain links TRBV7-1 with TRBJ1-3; no firm D call. From the germline J gene comes the end of the CDR3, since the read stops 3 residues before it. TRBV7-1 is labeled an ORF, and its function is uncertain. The CDR3 is made up of 20 amino acids. V was pared by 2 bases and J by 0 bases, with 23 bases between.

A note on this clone: The sequence runs out 3 residues before the end of the CDR3; the remainder is reconstructed from the germline J gene. The V gene is TRBV2, the J gene TRBJ1-2; 10 bases are shared with TRBD1. The CDR3 has 12 residues. Looked up from germline, CDR1 is SNHLY and CDR2 is FYNNEI. V lost 6 bases and J lost 7; bases outside the gene matches: 2. The sequenced part of the CDR3 DNA is TGTGCCAGCAGCGGGACAGGGGTTGGC. Its protein is CASSGTGVG. The whole CDR3 is CASSGTGVGYTF.

A note on this clone: The read stops 3 residues short of the end of the CDR3; the missing end is completed from the germline J gene. V usage is TRBV7-9 and J usage is TRBJ1-2, with D hard to call. CDR3 length equals 11 residues. Germline values: CDR1 SEHNR, CDR2 FQNEAQ (reference sequence). CDR3: CASSPVVDYTF. The CDR3 DNA, read in part, is TGTGCCAGCAGCCCCGTGGTAGAC.